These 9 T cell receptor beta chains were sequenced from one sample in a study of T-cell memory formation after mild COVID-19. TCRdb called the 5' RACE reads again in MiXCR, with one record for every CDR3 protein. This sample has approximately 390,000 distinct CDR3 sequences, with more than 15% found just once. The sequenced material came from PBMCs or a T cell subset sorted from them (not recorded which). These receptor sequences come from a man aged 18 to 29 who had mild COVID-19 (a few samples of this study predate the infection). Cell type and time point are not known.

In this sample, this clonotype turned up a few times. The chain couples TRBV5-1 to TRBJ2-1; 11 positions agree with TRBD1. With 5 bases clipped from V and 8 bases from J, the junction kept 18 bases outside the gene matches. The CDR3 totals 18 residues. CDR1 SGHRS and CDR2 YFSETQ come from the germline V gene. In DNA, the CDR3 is TGCGCCAGCAGAGCCGGGACAGGGGGAAGGAACGAGATCGATGAGCAGTTCTTC. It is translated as CASRAGTGGRNEIDEQFF.

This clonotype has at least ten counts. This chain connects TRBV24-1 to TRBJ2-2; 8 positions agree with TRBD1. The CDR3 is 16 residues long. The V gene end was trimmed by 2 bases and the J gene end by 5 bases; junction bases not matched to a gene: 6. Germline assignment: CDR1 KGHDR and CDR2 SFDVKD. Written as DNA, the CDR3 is TGTGCCACCAGTGATTCTCAGGGGGCTCGGACCGGGGAGCTGTTTTTT. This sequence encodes CATSDSQGARTGELFF.

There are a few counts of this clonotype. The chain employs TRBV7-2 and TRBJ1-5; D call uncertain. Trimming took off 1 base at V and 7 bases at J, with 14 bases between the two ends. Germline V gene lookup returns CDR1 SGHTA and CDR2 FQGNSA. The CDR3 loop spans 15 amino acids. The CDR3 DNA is TGTGCCAGCAGCTTAGTGTTAGGGCTGGAACAGCCCCAGCATTTT. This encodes CASSLVLGLEQPQHF. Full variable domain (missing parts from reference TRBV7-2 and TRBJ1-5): GAGVSQSPSNKVTEKGKDVELRCDPISGHTALYWYRQSLGQGLEFLIYFQGNSAPDKSGLPSDRFSAERTGGSVSTLTIQRTQQEDSAVYLCASSLVLGLEQPQHFGDGTRLSIL.

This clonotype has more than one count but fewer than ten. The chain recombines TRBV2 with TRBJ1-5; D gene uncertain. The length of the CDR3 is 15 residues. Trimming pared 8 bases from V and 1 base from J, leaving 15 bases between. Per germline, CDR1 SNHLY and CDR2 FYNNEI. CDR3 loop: CASSDRAGSNQPQHF. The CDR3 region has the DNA TGTGCCAGCTCCGACCGGGCAGGCAGCAATCAGCCCCAGCATTTT. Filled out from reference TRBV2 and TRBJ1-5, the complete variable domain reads EPEVTQTPSHQVTQMGQEVILRCVPISNHLYFYWYRQILGQKVEFLVSFYNNEISEKSEIFDDQFSVERPDGSNFTLKIRSTKLEDSAMYFCASSDRAGSNQPQHFGDGTRLSIL.

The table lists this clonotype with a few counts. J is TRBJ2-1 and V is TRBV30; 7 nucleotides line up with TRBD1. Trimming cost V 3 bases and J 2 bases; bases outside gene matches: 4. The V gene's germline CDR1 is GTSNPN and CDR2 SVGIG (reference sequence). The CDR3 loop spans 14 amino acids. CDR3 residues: CAWSLGGAYNEQFF. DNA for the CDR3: TGTGCCTGGAGCTTAGGGGGCGCCTACAATGAGCAGTTCTTC.

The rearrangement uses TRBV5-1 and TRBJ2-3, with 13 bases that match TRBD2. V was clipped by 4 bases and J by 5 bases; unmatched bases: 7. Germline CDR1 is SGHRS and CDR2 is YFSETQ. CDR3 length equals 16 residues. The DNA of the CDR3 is TGCGCCAGCAGCCGTTCGACTAGCGGGGGGTTAGATACGCAGTATTTT. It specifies CASSRSTSGGLDTQYF. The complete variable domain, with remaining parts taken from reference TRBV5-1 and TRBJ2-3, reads KAGVTQTPRYLIKTRGQQVTLSCSPISGHRSVSWYQQTPGQGLQFLFEYFSETQRNKGNFPGRFSGRQFSNSRSEMNVSTLELGDSALYLCASSRSTSGGLDTQYFGPGTRLTVL.

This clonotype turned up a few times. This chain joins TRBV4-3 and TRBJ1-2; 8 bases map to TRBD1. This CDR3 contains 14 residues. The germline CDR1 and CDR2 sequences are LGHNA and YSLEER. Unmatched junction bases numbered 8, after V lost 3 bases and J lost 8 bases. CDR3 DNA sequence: TGCGCCAGCAGCCAGGCAGGGGGCCCGGCCGGCTACACCTTC. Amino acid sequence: CASSQAGGPAGYTF.

The CDR3 sequence is CASSYTREQYV. The CDR3 DNA is TGTGCCAGCAGTTACACCCGCGAGCAGTACGTC. The chain is built from TRBV28 and TRBJ2-7, with unresolved D. Germline V gives CDR1 MDHEN, CDR2 SYDVKM. Deletions cut 4 bases from V and 6 bases from J, with 7 bases between. The length of the CDR3 is 11 residues.

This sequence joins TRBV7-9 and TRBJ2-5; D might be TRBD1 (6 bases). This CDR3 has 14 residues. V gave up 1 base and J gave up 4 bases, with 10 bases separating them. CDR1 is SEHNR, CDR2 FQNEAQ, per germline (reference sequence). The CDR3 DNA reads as TGTGCCAGCAGCTTAGAGGGACATCCAGAGACCCAGTACTTC. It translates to CASSLEGHPETQYF.